One sample yielded the 5 T cell receptor beta chains listed below, sequenced in a study of shared T cell receptors in the human thymus. The data were produced by immunoSEQ multiplex PCR, yet TCRdb's version contains in-frame clones alone and is incomplete. The repertoire holds approximately 660,000 clones, around 87% seen once, with approximately 0.01% in the top ten. The same data also contributed to another study, on human thymus T cells.

The sample comprised thymocytes. All receptors derive from a boy under three years old with a congenital heart defect.

This chain connects TRBV7-9 to TRBJ2-5; 11 bases map to TRBD2. Germline V CDR1 and CDR2: SEHNR, FQNEAQ (reference sequence). This CDR3 region has 17 residues. V shed 5 bases, J shed 5 bases, and the junction held 13 bases outside the gene matches. In DNA, the CDR3 is TGTGCCAGCAGCCCCGAGTTACTAGCGGGAGATGAGGAGACCCAGTACTTC. Amino acid sequence: CASSPELLAGDEETQYF.

This chain joins TRBV6-1 and TRBJ2-7, with TRBD2 as a possible D gene (5 bases). CDR3 size: 15 residues. Between the trimmed V and J ends, which lost 6 bases and 2 bases, there was a span of 17 bases. Germline loops: CDR1 MNHNS, CDR2 SASEGT. CDR3 amino acids: CASRGREVKTYEQYF. CDR3 sequence (DNA): TGTGCCAGCAGAGGACGGGAAGTGAAGACCTACGAGCAGTACTTC.

V is TRBV14 and J is TRBJ2-7; D is possibly TRBD1 (5 bases). CDR3 length: 18 residues. Germline loops: CDR1 SGHDN, CDR2 FVKESK. The V end was cut by 0 bases, the J end by 1 base, with 19 bases between. The CDR3, as DNA: TGTGCCAGCAGCCAAGATCTGGGGCAAGGGGCCTATTCCTACGAGCAGTACTTC. Protein sequence: CASSQDLGQGAYSYEQYF.

V usage is TRBV6-1 and J usage is TRBJ1-2; 8 bases are shared with TRBD1. Germline CDR1 is MNHNS and CDR2 is SASEGT. The CDR3 is 13 amino acids. The J segment lost 6 bases and the V segment lost 4 bases, leaving 4 bases of the junction unmatched. DNA of the CDR3: TGTGCCAGCAGTGTCGGGACAGGTGATGGCTACACCTTC. Encoded protein: CASSVGTGDGYTF.

The V and J genes are TRBV6-5 and TRBJ2-5, with a tentative D call TRBD2 (6 bases). V was pared by 4 bases and J by 5 bases, with 8 bases between. CDR1 and CDR2 from the germline V gene are MNHEY and SVGAGI. The CDR3 length is 12 residues. In nucleotides, the CDR3 is TGTGCCAGCAGTTCCGGGGGTGAGACCCAGTACTTC. Its translation: CASSSGGETQYF.